This TCR beta chain emerged from a study of regulatory T cells in long-lasting Graves disease. Between the trimmed V and J ends, which lost 2 bases and 5 bases, there was a span of 10 bases. Germline assignment: CDR1 SGHDN and CDR2 FVKESK. This CDR3 spans 13 amino acids. Assembly of TCR beta libraries relied on iRepertoire HTBI primers together with Arm-PCR of CDR3 regions. How the authors handled the data: Segment identification across samples yielded 62 TRBV and approximately 15 TRBJ segments. TCRdb recomputed calls from the multiplex PCR reads with MiXCR, one row per CDR3 protein. TCRdb assigned the V and J calls; the authors' analysis was not used. The data show 350,000 to 500,000 distinct CDR3 sequences, 12% to 15% seen once. This clonotype was seen ten or more times. Time point described: newly diagnosed GD, antithyroid drugs for less than 3 months. There was RNA extracted from PBMCs, and the TCR library was made from it.

The same sample was also used in a study of T cells in Graves' hyperthyroidism and ophthalmopathy. From that report: Recently diagnosed hyperthyroidism of less than 2 months' duration affected patients aged 18 to 65. Thyroid ultrasound, orbital computed tomography, clinical symptoms, and serum thyroxine and TRAb underpinned diagnoses. A model built on 13 V-J features separated ophthalmopathy from stable hyperthyroidism.

The sequence was collected from a woman aged 45-65 years with Graves disease. The J gene is TRBJ2-7, the V gene TRBV14, with D uncertain. The sample in question was peripheral blood mononuclear cells (PBMCs), obtained at new diagnosis, from a patient treated with antithyroid drugs. As DNA, the CDR3 is TGTGCCAGCAGCCAATCACCTAAAAACGAGCAGTACTTC. Its translation: CASSQSPKNEQYF.